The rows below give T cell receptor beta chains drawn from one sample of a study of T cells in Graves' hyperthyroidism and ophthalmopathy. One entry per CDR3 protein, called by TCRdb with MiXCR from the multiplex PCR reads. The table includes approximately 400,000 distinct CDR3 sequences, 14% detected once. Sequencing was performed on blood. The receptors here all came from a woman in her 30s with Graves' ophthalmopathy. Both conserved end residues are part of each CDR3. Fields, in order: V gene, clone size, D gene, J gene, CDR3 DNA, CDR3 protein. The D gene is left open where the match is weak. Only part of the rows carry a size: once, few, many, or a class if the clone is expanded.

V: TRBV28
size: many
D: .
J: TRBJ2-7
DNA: TGTGCCAGCATCACAGGGGGGGGAACCTACGAGCAGTACTTC
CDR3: CASITGGGTYEQYF

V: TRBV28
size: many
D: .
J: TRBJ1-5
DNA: TGTGCCAGCAGTTTAAGTAGCAGGGGTAGCAATCAGCCCCAGCATTTT
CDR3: CASSLSSRGSNQPQHF

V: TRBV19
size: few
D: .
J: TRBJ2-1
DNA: TGTGCCAGTAGTATATTTCAGGGCTACAATGAGCAGTTCTTC
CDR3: CASSIFQGYNEQFF

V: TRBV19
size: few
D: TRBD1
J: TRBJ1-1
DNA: TGTGCCAGTAGTCGTACCCCGACAGGGTTGGCTTTCTTT
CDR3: CASSRTPTGLAFF

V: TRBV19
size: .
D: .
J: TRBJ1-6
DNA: TGTGCCAGTAGTGGCCAAGGGGTGAGGCAAAATTCACCCCTCCACTTT
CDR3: CASSGQGVRQNSPLHF

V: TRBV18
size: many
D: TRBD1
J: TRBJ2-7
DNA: TGTGCCAGCTCACCCGTGCGGGGACAGGACTACGAGCAGTACTTC
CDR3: CASSPVRGQDYEQYF

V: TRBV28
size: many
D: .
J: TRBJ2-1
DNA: TGTGCCAGCAGTTCGTGGGAAGGGCTAGCGAGGGCTTACAATGAGCAGTTCTTC
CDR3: CASSSWEGLARAYNEQFF

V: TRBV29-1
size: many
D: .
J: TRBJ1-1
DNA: TGCAGCGTTGCGGGACGGATGAACACTGAAGCTTTCTTT
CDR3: CSVAGRMNTEAFF

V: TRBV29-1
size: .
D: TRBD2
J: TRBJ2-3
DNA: TGCAGCGTTGGGGGATTAGCGGGGCAAGCTACGCAGTATTTT
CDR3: CSVGGLAGQATQYF

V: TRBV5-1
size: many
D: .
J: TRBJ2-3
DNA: TGCGCCAGCAGCCCTACAGCAACCGCGCAGTATTTT
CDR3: CASSPTATAQYF

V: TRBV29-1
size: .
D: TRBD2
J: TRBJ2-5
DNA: TGCAGCGTCGGACTAGCGGGGGGGCCGGGGGAGACCCAGTACTTC
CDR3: CSVGLAGGPGETQYF

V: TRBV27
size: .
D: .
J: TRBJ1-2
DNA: TGTGCCAGCAGTTTATCGCACAGAAACTATGGCTACACCTTC
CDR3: CASSLSHRNYGYTF

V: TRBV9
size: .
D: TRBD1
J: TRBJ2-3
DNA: TGTGCCAGCAGCGTAGACGGGACAGGGTTGGATACGCAGTATTTT
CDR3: CASSVDGTGLDTQYF

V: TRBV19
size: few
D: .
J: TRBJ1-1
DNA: TGTGCCAGTAGTATGGGGGGCACTGAAGCTTTCTTT
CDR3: CASSMGGTEAFF

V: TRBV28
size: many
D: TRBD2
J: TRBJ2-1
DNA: TGTGCCAGCATTTTTCCCGGGGGGGGACACAATGAGCAGTTCTTC
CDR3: CASIFPGGGHNEQFF

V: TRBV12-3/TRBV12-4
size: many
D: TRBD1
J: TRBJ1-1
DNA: TGTGCCAGCAGTTTAACGGACAGGGCTGAAGCTTTCTTT
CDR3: CASSLTDRAEAFF

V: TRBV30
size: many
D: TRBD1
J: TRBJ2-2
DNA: TGTGCCTCCTTCTACAGGGGGTTAGGCGGGGAGCTGTTTTTT
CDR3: CASFYRGLGGELFF

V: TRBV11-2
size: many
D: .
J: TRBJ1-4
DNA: TGTGCCAGCAGCCCCCGGAGAGGGGGTAATGAAAAACTGTTTTTT
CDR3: CASSPRRGGNEKLFF

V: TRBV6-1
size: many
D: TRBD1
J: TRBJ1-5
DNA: TGTGCCAGCAGTGAAGAGGCCTCAGGGGGCTGGGCGCCCCAGCATTTT
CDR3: CASSEEASGGWAPQHF

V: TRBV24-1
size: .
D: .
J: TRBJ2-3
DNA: TGTGCCACCAGTGACCGGGGACAAACTGATACTAGCACAGATACGCAGTATTTT
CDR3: CATSDRGQTDTSTDTQYF

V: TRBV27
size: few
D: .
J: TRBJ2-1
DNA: TGTGCCAGCAGTTTAAAGGGTACCCCCAGCGGTGAGCAGTTCTTC
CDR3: CASSLKGTPSGEQFF

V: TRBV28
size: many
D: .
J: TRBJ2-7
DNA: TGTGCCAGCAGTTTAATAGCGGGGACAGGGCTATACGAGCAGTACTTC
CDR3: CASSLIAGTGLYEQYF

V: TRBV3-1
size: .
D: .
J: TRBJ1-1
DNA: TGTGCCAGCAGCCAAGGTAAATACACTGAAGCTTTCTTT
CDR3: CASSQGKYTEAFF

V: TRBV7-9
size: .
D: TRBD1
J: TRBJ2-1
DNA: TGTGCCAGCAGCCTCGGACAGGGTAGTTATCATGAGCAGTTCTTC
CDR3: CASSLGQGSYHEQFF

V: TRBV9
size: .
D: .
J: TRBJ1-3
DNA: TGTGCCAGCAGCGTAGGGGCAATCTCTGGAAACACCATATATTTT
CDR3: CASSVGAISGNTIYF

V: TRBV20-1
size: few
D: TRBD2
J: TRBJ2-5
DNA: TGCAGTGCTAGGGGACTAGCGGGGGGTAGGGAGACCCAGTACTTC
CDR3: CSARGLAGGRETQYF

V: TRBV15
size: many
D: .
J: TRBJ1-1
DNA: TGTGCCACCAGCAGAGGAAATAGGGCGAACACTGAAGCTTTCTTT
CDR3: CATSRGNRANTEAFF

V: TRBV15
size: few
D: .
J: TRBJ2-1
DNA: TGTGCCACCAGCAGGAGGGGGACCTACAATGAGCAGTTCTTC
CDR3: CATSRRGTYNEQFF

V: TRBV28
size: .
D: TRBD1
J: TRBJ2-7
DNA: TGTGCCAGCAACCTCGGACAGGCCTACGAGCAGTACTTC
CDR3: CASNLGQAYEQYF

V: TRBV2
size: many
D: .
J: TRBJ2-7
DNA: TGTGCCAGCAGTGGTCGTGCGGGGCCTTCCTACGAGCAGTACTTC
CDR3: CASSGRAGPSYEQYF

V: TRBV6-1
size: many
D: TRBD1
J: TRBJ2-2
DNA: TGTGCCAGCAGTTCAACCTCGACAGGGTACACCGGGGAGCTGTTTTTT
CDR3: CASSSTSTGYTGELFF

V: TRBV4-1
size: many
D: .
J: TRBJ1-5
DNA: TGCGCCAGCAATAACGGTAATCAGCCCCAGCATTTT
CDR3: CASNNGNQPQHF

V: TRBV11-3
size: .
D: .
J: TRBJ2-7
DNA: TGTGCCAGCAACTTAGTGGGGGACCACGCCTACGAGCAGTACTTC
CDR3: CASNLVGDHAYEQYF

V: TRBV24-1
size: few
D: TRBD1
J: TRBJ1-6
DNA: TGTGCCACCAGTGACCTGTCGACAGGGCAAAATTCACCCCTCCACTTT
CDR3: CATSDLSTGQNSPLHF

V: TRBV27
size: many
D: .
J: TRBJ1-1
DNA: TGTGCCAGCAGTCCCCGACAGTTGACTGAAGCTTTCTTT
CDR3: CASSPRQLTEAFF

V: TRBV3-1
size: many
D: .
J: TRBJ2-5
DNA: TGTGCCAGCAGCCAAGGCAATTCCCTAGTTCAAGAGACCCAGTACTTC
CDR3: CASSQGNSLVQETQYF

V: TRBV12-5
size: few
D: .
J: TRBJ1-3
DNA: TGTGCTAGTGGTTTGGTACCCGGTAGTAGGCTTGGAAACACCATATATTTT
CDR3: CASGLVPGSRLGNTIYF

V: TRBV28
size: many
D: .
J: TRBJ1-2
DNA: TGTGCCAGCAGTTCCCCGGGGGGCTACACCTTC
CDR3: CASSSPGGYTF

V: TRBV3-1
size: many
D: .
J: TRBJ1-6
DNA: TGTGCCAGCAGCCAGGGTGGGAGGGGGAATAATTCACCCCTCCACTTT
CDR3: CASSQGGRGNNSPLHF

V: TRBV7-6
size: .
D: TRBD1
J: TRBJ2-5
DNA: TGTGCCAGCAGCTTAGACGCAGGGGGAGCGGAGACCCAGTACTTC
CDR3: CASSLDAGGAETQYF

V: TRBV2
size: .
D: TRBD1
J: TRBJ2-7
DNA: TGTGCCAGCAGTGAAGCGCGGTACAGGGGGCACGAGCAGTACTTC
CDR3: CASSEARYRGHEQYF

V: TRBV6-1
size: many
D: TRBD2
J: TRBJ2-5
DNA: TGTGCCAGCAGGGAAGATTTTGTCGGGGGGGGCCGAGTGGGCCAAGAGACCCAGTACTTC
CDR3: CASREDFVGGGRVGQETQYF

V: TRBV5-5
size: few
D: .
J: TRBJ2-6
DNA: TGTGCCAGCAGCTTAGAGCTCTCTGGGGCCAACGTCCTGACTTTC
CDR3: CASSLELSGANVLTF

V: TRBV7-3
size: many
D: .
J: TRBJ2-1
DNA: TGTGCCAGCGCCACAGGGCCCCCCTCCTACAATGAGCAGTTCTTC
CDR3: CASATGPPSYNEQFF

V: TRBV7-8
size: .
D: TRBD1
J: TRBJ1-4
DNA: TGTGCCAGCAGCCCAAGGGACAGGGGGCTTGAAAAACTGTTTTTT
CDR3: CASSPRDRGLEKLFF

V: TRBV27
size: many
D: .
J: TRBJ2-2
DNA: TGTGCCAGCAGTCCGAAATACACCGGGGAGCTGTTTTTT
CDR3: CASSPKYTGELFF

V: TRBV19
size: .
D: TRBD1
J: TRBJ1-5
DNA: TGTGCCAGTAGAGAGACAGGGTGGAGCAATCAGCCCCAGCATTTT
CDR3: CASRETGWSNQPQHF

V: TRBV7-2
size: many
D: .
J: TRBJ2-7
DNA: TGTGCCAGCAGCTTAGAACTGGACAGCTCCTACGAGCAGTACTTC
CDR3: CASSLELDSSYEQYF